Given below is one TCR beta chain in context. This entry is derived from a study of T cell changes during pregnancy in multiple sclerosis. Clones were sequenced by immunoSEQ multiplex PCR, and TCRdb holds only the in-frame ones, with some missing. The sample holds around 99,000 clones, approximately 92% seen once. Sequenced material: peripheral blood, taken in the first trimester of pregnancy. The source of this sequence is a female donor with multiple sclerosis, enrolled in a pregnancy study.

The CDR3 DNA is TGTGCCAGCAGCTCCACGTTAGGGTTAGCGAGAAACTCCTACAATGAGCAGTTCTTC. As protein: CASSSTLGLARNSYNEQFF. This chain uses TRBV13 with TRBJ2-1, with a weak D call TRBD2 (5 bases). Germline assignment: CDR1 PRHDT and CDR2 FYEKMQ (reference sequence). Trimming shortened V by 4 bases and J by 0 bases, and 22 bases separated the two germline ends. The CDR3 extends over 19 amino acids.